The sequence of this T cell receptor beta chain was determined in a study of molecular identifiers for immune sequencing clone quantification. On the study more broadly: Naive CD8 RNA (around 20,000 or 100,000 cells) was divided into five aliquots, with four sequenced.

Germline lookup yields CDR1 MNHEY and CDR2 SMNVEV (reference sequence). Trimming removed 2 bases from V and 3 bases from J; junction bases left unmatched: 3. The CDR3 is 15 residues long. Libraries used roughly 19,000 to 1,100,000 sorted naive CD8 T cells and 10%, 30% or 50% RNA input. This clonotype was seen ten or more times. Antigen specificity is unknown. Study-level findings and limits: Clones that had above 20 RNA copies took up over 97% of effector molecules but under 1% in naive cells.

Previously reported methods and listed TCR primers produced the bulk TCR libraries. Each CDR3 protein gets one entry after TCRdb re-called the PCR reads with MiXCR. The data contain more than 300,000 distinct CDR3 sequences, roughly 23% of them singletons. Sequences were obtained from naive CD8+ T cells from blood, with Jurkat cell RNA spiked in. Documented subset: FACS-sorted CD8+CD4-CCR7+CD45RA+ naive T cells. The rearrangement uses TRBV27 and TRBJ2-7, with TRBD2 matching 11 bases. The clonotype comes from a human donor in good health. Some libraries in this study had Jurkat cell RNA spiked in. CDR3: CASSLLAGGGYEQYF. The DNA of the CDR3 is TGTGCCAGCAGTTTACTAGCGGGAGGTGGCTACGAGCAGTACTTC.